Listed below are T cell receptor beta chains from one sample, sequenced in a study of cytomegalovirus exposure and HLA in healthy donors. The table came from immunoSEQ multiplex PCR; TCRdb's copy has only in-frame clones and leaves some out. The sample contains about 190,000 clones, approximately 84% of which appear only once. Sequenced material: PBMCs. Source of these receptors: a woman in her fifties or sixties in good health and CMV-seropositive. Both conserved end residues are part of each CDR3. A D gene is named only where the DNA matches it firmly. The size of a clone is reported for some rows only, either as once, few or many, or as a class for expanded clones.

d_gene,abundance,v_gene,j_gene,CDR3aa,CDR3nt
TRBD1,-,TRBV28,TRBJ2-7,CASSHGQGSSYEQYF,TGTGCCAGCAGTCATGGACAGGGAAGCTCCTACGAGCAGTACTTC
-,-,TRBV6-5,TRBJ2-5,CASTQGQRQETQYF,TGTGCCAGCACCCAGGGGCAGCGACAGGAGACCCAGTACTTC
-,-,TRBV12-5,TRBJ2-3,CASALPGTDTQYF,TGTGCTAGTGCCCTACCAGGGACAGATACGCAGTATTTT
-,-,TRBV19,TRBJ1-5,CASTQGVRSNQPQHF,TGTGCCAGTACCCAAGGGGTTCGTAGCAATCAGCCCCAGCATTTT
-,-,TRBV7-9,TRBJ2-7,CSSSLPVSEQYF,TGTTCCAGCAGCTTACCGGTGTCCGAGCAGTACTTC
TRBD1,-,TRBV18,TRBJ1-5,CASSPTGPNQPQHF,TGTGCCAGCTCACCGACAGGGCCGAATCAGCCCCAGCATTTT
TRBD1,once,TRBV18,TRBJ2-3,CASSLSGGSSTDTQYF,TGTGCCAGCTCACTCTCAGGGGGCTCTAGCACAGATACGCAGTATTTT
-,-,TRBV5-6,TRBJ1-2,CASSLAKPGFNYGYTF,TGTGCCAGCAGCTTGGCTAAACCAGGTTTTAACTATGGCTACACCTTC
-,-,TRBV5-5,TRBJ1-6,CASSLNPGSYNSPLHF,TGTGCCAGCAGCTTGAACCCGGGCTCCTATAATTCACCCCTCCACTTT
TRBD1,-,TRBV11-2,TRBJ2-7,CASSFDRDYEQYF,TGTGCCAGCAGCTTCGACAGGGACTACGAGCAGTACTTC
-,-,TRBV18,TRBJ1-2,CASSLEQQYGYTF,TGTGCCAGCTCACTAGAACAGCAATATGGCTACACCTTC
-,few,TRBV28,TRBJ1-1,CASSNTGWRTEAFF,TGTGCCAGCAGTAATACAGGGTGGCGGACTGAAGCTTTCTTT
-,-,TRBV21-1,TRBJ2-5,CASSKQPYQGTQETQYF,TGTGCCAGCAGCAAGCAACCCTATCAGGGAACACAAGAGACCCAGTACTTC
TRBD2,few,TRBV5-1,TRBJ2-4,CASSLGSGGATNIQYF,TGCGCCAGCAGCTTGGGTAGCGGGGGGGCCACGAACATTCAGTACTTC
-,-,TRBV7-9,TRBJ1-1,CASSRGTEAFF,TGTGCCAGCAGTAGGGGCACTGAAGCTTTCTTT
TRBD1,-,TRBV19,TRBJ1-2,CASSVTGVFDYGYTF,TGTGCCAGTAGTGTTACAGGGGTGTTCGACTATGGCTACACCTTC
-,few,TRBV7-3,TRBJ1-1,CASGQMNTEAFF,TGTGCCAGCGGACAGATGAACACTGAAGCTTTCTTT
-,-,TRBV9,TRBJ2-6,CASSVGPGASSGANVLTF,TGTGCCAGCAGCGTAGGTCCAGGGGCCAGCTCTGGGGCCAACGTCCTGACTTTC
TRBD1,-,TRBV19,TRBJ2-2,CASVPGQGPGELFF,TGTGCCAGTGTCCCGGGACAGGGTCCCGGGGAGCTGTTTTTT
TRBD1,-,TRBV6-4,TRBJ2-5,CASSLRGRGETQYF,TGTGCCAGCAGCCTCAGGGGGCGCGGGGAGACCCAGTACTTC
TRBD1,-,TRBV13,TRBJ2-7,CASSSRDSQSSSYEQYF,TGTGCCAGCAGCTCCCGGGACAGTCAATCTTCTTCCTACGAGCAGTACTTC
TRBD2,-,TRBV7-8,TRBJ2-3,CASSLGRLASDTQYF,TGTGCCAGCAGCTTAGGGAGACTAGCATCAGATACGCAGTATTTT
-,-,TRBV12-5,TRBJ2-7,CASGLVVGRGAIEQYF,TGTGCTAGTGGTTTGGTGGTTGGCAGGGGCGCTATTGAGCAGTACTTC
TRBD1,-,TRBV6-6,TRBJ2-7,CASTPGTGGLEQYF,TGTGCCAGCACCCCGGGGACAGGGGGCCTCGAGCAGTACTTC
TRBD1,-,TRBV19,TRBJ1-5,CASSTGGNQPQHF,TGTGCCAGTAGTACAGGGGGGAATCAGCCCCAGCATTTT
-,-,TRBV6-5,TRBJ2-3,CASRIGSTDTQYF,TGTGCCAGCAGAATCGGGAGCACAGATACGCAGTATTTT
-,-,TRBV12-5,TRBJ1-1,CASGLNPVNTEAFF,TGTGCTAGTGGTTTAAACCCGGTGAACACTGAAGCTTTCTTT
TRBD2,few,TRBV4-1,TRBJ2-7,CASSQVRASGVSSYEQYF,TGCGCCAGCAGCCAAGTGAGGGCTAGCGGGGTTAGCTCCTACGAGCAGTACTTC
-,once,TRBV6-5,TRBJ1-1,CASSYSTGNTEAFF,TGTGCCAGCAGTTACTCGACAGGGAACACTGAAGCTTTCTTT
TRBD1,-,TRBV5-1,TRBJ2-3,CASSLQGVGTDTQYF,TGCGCCAGCAGCCTCCAGGGGGTCGGCACAGATACGCAGTATTTT
TRBD1,-,TRBV15,TRBJ1-3,CATSINRGGNTIYF,TGTGCCACCAGCATAAACAGGGGTGGAAACACCATATATTTT
TRBD1,-,TRBV6-6,TRBJ1-4,CASSSGQLAEKLFF,TGTGCCAGCAGTTCGGGACAGCTAGCTGAAAAACTGTTTTTT
-,-,TRBV4-1,TRBJ2-5,CASSQDGGAGETQYF,TGCGCCAGCAGCCAAGATGGGGGGGCTGGAGAGACCCAGTACTTC
-,-,TRBV7-9,TRBJ1-3,CASSPRTVNSGNTIYF,TGTGCCAGCAGCCCTCGGACAGTTAACTCTGGAAACACCATATATTTT
-,-,TRBV6-5,TRBJ1-1,CASSYNRETEAFF,TGTGCCAGCAGTTATAATCGGGAGACTGAAGCTTTCTTT
-,-,TRBV4-1,TRBJ1-1,CASSQPTGTPNTEAFF,TGCGCCAGCAGCCAACCAACCGGGACACCGAACACTGAAGCTTTCTTT
-,few,TRBV2,TRBJ2-7,CASRALLTGAIYEQYF,TGTGCCAGCAGAGCCCTCCTGACAGGAGCCATCTACGAGCAGTACTTC
TRBD2,-,TRBV5-4,TRBJ2-2,CASSSTGGPGSGELFF,TGTGCCAGCAGTAGCACGGGGGGGCCGGGTTCCGGGGAGCTGTTTTTT
TRBD2,-,TRBV5-6,TRBJ2-3,CASSFLLAASTDTQYF,TGTGCCAGCAGCTTTCTCCTAGCGGCTAGCACAGATACGCAGTATTTT
TRBD2,-,TRBV5-1,TRBJ2-2,CASSFERGGAGELFF,TGCGCCAGCAGCTTCGAGCGGGGGGGCGCCGGGGAGCTGTTTTTT
-,-,TRBV30,TRBJ1-5,CAWSIPQEFNQPQHF,TGTGCCTGGAGTATCCCACAGGAATTCAATCAGCCCCAGCATTTT
-,-,TRBV28,TRBJ1-4,CASSLAFEKLFF,TGTGCCAGCAGCCTAGCTTTTGAAAAACTGTTTTTT
-,-,TRBV19,TRBJ1-1,CASSMDMNTEAFF,TGTGCCAGTAGTATGGACATGAACACTGAAGCTTTCTTT
TRBD2,-,TRBV5-4,TRBJ2-7,CASRLAGSYEQYF,TGTGCCAGCAGGCTAGCGGGGTCCTACGAGCAGTACTTC
-,-,TRBV11-1,TRBJ2-1,CASSIDRNNEQFF,TGTGCCAGCAGCATCGACAGGAACAATGAGCAGTTCTTC
-,-,TRBV25-1,TRBJ2-4,CASNQGYIQYF,TGTGCCAGCAACCAGGGATACATTCAGTACTTC
-,-,TRBV2,TRBJ2-1,CARRVRDEQFF,TGTGCCAGGAGGGTGAGGGATGAGCAGTTCTTC
-,-,TRBV14,TRBJ1-4,CASSQDRQGSLFF,TGTGCCAGCAGCCAAGACCGGCAGGGATCACTGTTTTTT
TRBD1,-,TRBV7-9,TRBJ2-7,CASSPYSGTEGSYEQYF,TGTGCCAGCAGCCCCTACTCCGGGACAGAGGGCTCCTACGAGCAGTACTTC
TRBD1,-,TRBV18,TRBJ1-1,CASIRGQGNTEAFF,TGTGCCAGCATCAGGGGACAGGGGAACACTGAAGCTTTCTTT
-,-,TRBV7-9,TRBJ2-5,CASSLQYAGAQETQYF,TGTGCCAGCAGCTTACAATACGCTGGGGCCCAAGAGACCCAGTACTTC
TRBD1,-,TRBV2,TRBJ1-2,CASSSKRTGGVHGYTF,TGTGCCAGCAGTTCAAAGAGGACAGGGGGTGTCCATGGCTACACCTTC
-,-,TRBV4-1,TRBJ1-1,CASSLPGVPGMNTEAFF,TGCGCCAGCAGCCTCCCCGGGGTACCAGGCATGAACACTGAAGCTTTCTTT
-,-,TRBV4-2,TRBJ1-1,CASGRGNTEAFF,TGTGCCAGCGGGAGGGGGAACACTGAAGCTTTCTTT
TRBD2,-,TRBV27,TRBJ2-3,CASTLAGGGQDTQYF,TGTGCCAGCACCCTAGCGGGGGGGGGACAAGATACGCAGTATTTT
-,-,TRBV19,TRBJ1-2,CASSIGGALVYGYTF,TGTGCCAGTAGTATCGGAGGGGCTTTGGTCTATGGCTACACCTTC
TRBD1,few,TRBV25-1,TRBJ1-1,CASSDPGGANTEAFF,TGTGCCAGCAGTGACCCAGGGGGCGCAAATACTGAAGCTTTCTTT
TRBD2,-,TRBV7-2,TRBJ2-5,CASSLDRTSGGVQETQYF,TGTGCCAGCAGCTTAGACCGGACTAGCGGGGGTGTCCAAGAGACCCAGTACTTC
-,-,TRBV4-1,TRBJ2-5,CASSQMQSQETQYF,TGCGCCAGCAGCCAAATGCAGTCCCAAGAGACCCAGTACTTC
TRBD1,once,TRBV7-9,TRBJ1-2,CSGRRTGEGYTF,TGTTCCGGAAGAAGGACAGGGGAAGGCTACACCTTC